The 16 T cell receptor beta chains below were found in one sample sequenced in a study of shared clonotypes between healthy human individuals. This table comes from immunoSEQ multiplex PCR, and its TCRdb copy is limited to in-frame clones, with some not included. In the table there are about 1,900,000 clones, over 85% of which are singletons. CD45RO-negative, CCR7-selected cells formed the naive CD8 fraction, which excluded terminally differentiated effector memory CD45RA+ cells. The sequencing input was naive CD8+ T cells sorted from blood. The receptor set was obtained from a man aged 18 to 29 in good health.

CDR3 sequence (DNA): TGTGCCAGCAGCTTCTACCAGGGGGTTGAAGCTTTCTTT. It codes for CASSFYQGVEAFF. The V gene is TRBV11-2, the J gene TRBJ1-1; 7 bases line up with TRBD1. J lost 7 bases, V lost 3 bases, and 5 bases had no gene match. Looked up from germline, CDR1 is SGHAT and CDR2 is FQNNGV. The CDR3 contains 13 residues.

The V call is TRBV28, the J call TRBJ2-7; 8 nucleotides align to TRBD2. This CDR3 spans 15 amino acids. Germline-derived CDR1 and CDR2 are MDHEN and SYDVKM. V lost 3 bases, J lost 5 bases, and 9 bases stayed unmatched. The CDR3, as DNA: TGTGCCAGCAGTTTTGTACGGGGGGGCCTTCACGAGCAGTACTTC. Residues: CASSFVRGGLHEQYF.

This chain joins TRBV4-1 and TRBJ2-7; possibly TRBD1 for D (6 bases). The germline CDR1 and CDR2 sequences are MGHRA and YSYEKL. The V and J ends lost 4 bases and 1 base respectively, with 11 bases between them. This CDR3 is 14 amino acids long. CDR3 DNA sequence: TGCGCCAGCAGCCTCGGGACACCATCCTACGAGCAGTACTTC. It codes for CASSLGTPSYEQYF.

This rearrangement joins TRBV2 to TRBJ1-1, with D possibly TRBD1 on 5 matching bases. The CDR3 contains 12 residues. Germline lookup yields CDR1 SNHLY and CDR2 FYNNEI. Trimming removed 10 bases from V and 4 bases from J, with 13 bases in between. The CDR3 DNA is TGTGCCATCCCCATGAGGGGCACTGAAGCTTTCTTT. Translated, it gives CAIPMRGTEAFF.

The chain is built from TRBV27 and TRBJ2-7; D may correspond to TRBD1 or TRBD2 (5 bases each). Trimming cost V 0 bases and J 2 bases, with 14 bases left between them. The germline V gene encodes CDR1 MNHEY and CDR2 SMNVEV (reference sequence). This CDR3 has 16 amino acids. The CDR3 bases are TGTGCCAGCAGTTTATCGGGACCCCCATTGGCCTACGAGCAGTACTTC. It is translated as CASSLSGPPLAYEQYF.

With regard to this clone: In the same sample, other DNA sequences code for this CDR3. The chain has TRBV11-2 and TRBJ1-1; D is unclear. The germline gives CDR1 SGHAT, CDR2 FQNNGV. The CDR3 runs to 13 residues. Trimming shortened V by 5 bases and J by 1 base, and 8 bases separated the two germline ends. CDR3 DNA: TGTGCCAGCAGCCTCGCTTCGAACACTGAAGCTTTCTTT. It yields the protein CASSLASNTEAFF.

The V gene is TRBV15, the J gene TRBJ2-5; D unclear. The CDR3 has 17 amino acids. Trimming removed 5 bases at V and 0 bases at J, with 19 bases between. Germline lookup yields CDR1 LNHNV and CDR2 YYDKDF (reference sequence). The CDR3 loop reads CATSGTTEISYQETQYF. CDR3 nucleotide sequence: TGTGCCACCAGCGGAACCACGGAGATATCGTACCAAGAGACCCAGTACTTC.

This chain joins TRBV9 and TRBJ2-7; D ambiguous. Trimming removed 0 bases at V and 6 bases at J, with 10 bases between. This CDR3 is 13 amino acids long. Looked up from germline, CDR1 is SGDLS and CDR2 is YYNGEE. The CDR3 DNA sequence: TGTGCCAGCAGCGTAGCCTCGGAATCCGAGCAGTACTTC. Translating gives CASSVASESEQYF.

This clone was seen only once. The chain employs TRBV6-5 and TRBJ2-1, with 9 bases lining up with TRBD2. J was trimmed by 9 bases and V by 6 bases; bases with no gene match: 6. Germline V gene lookup returns CDR1 MNHEY and CDR2 SVGAGI. The CDR3 contains 13 residues. For the CDR3, the DNA is TGTGCCAGCAGAGGCGGGGGGGTGGGTGAGCAGTTCTTC. This sequence encodes CASRGGGVGEQFF.

This chain uses TRBV10-2 with TRBJ2-7; perhaps TRBD1 as D (6 bases). The length of the CDR3 is 14 residues. The ends were cut back, 2 bases at V and 0 bases at J, with 8 bases in the middle. Germline V gives CDR1 WSHSY, CDR2 SAAADI. The chain's CDR3 is CASSELQGSYEQYF. Here the CDR3 DNA reads TGCGCCAGCAGTGAGCTACAGGGCTCCTACGAGCAGTACTTC.

The rearrangement joins TRBV27 to TRBJ2-7; TRBD2 aligns across 14 bases. This CDR3 contains 17 residues. Germline CDR1 reads MNHEY; CDR2 reads SMNVEV (reference sequence). V shed 0 bases, J shed 4 bases, and the junction held 5 bases outside the gene matches. CDR3 DNA sequence: TGTGCCAGCAGTTTATCTATCAGGACTAGCGGGAGGTACGAGCAGTACTTC. Translated: CASSLSIRTSGRYEQYF.

The V call is TRBV14, the J call TRBJ2-1; the match to TRBD2 covers 9 bases. V dropped 3 bases and J dropped 9; count of bases not matched to a gene: 6. The CDR3 runs to 14 residues. Germline CDR1 and CDR2: SGHDN and FVKESK. CDR3 sequence (DNA): TGTGCCAGCAGCCAGTTAGCGGGAGAGGTTGAGCAGTTCTTC. It encodes CASSQLAGEVEQFF.

The chain is built from TRBV28 and TRBJ2-7, with D perhaps TRBD2 (5 bases). V was clipped by 10 bases and J by 0 bases, with 13 bases between them. CDR3 length: 13 amino acids. Germline V gene sequence: CDR1 MDHEN, CDR2 SYDVKM. The CDR3 here is CAILSGSSYEQYF. The CDR3 nucleotides read TGTGCCATCCTTTCGGGAAGCTCCTACGAGCAGTACTTC.

This chain links TRBV13 with TRBJ2-5, with 9 bases aligning to TRBD2. The junction had 5 bases not matched to a gene; V was cut back by 1 base and J by 5 bases. The CDR3 runs to 15 residues. The V gene's germline CDR1 is PRHDT and CDR2 FYEKMQ (reference sequence). CDR3 protein: CASSLVREGMETQYF. The CDR3 DNA reads TGTGCCAGCAGCTTAGTGCGGGAGGGGATGGAGACCCAGTACTTC. The full variable domain, rest sourced from reference TRBV13 and TRBJ2-5, is AAGVIQSPRHLIKEKRETATLKCYPIPRHDTVYWYQQGPGQDPQFLISFYEKMQSDKGSIPDRFSAQQFSDYHSELNMSSLELGDSALYFCASSLVREGMETQYFGPGTRLLVL.

This sequence joins TRBV29-1 and TRBJ1-1; D is undetermined. Trimming removed 4 bases at V and 3 bases at J, with 15 bases between. Germline V gene data show CDR1 as SQVTM and CDR2 as ANQGSEA. This CDR3 has 14 amino acids. CDR3 residues: CSVVPTQTDTEAFF. CDR3 DNA: TGCAGCGTTGTCCCAACCCAAACGGACACTGAAGCTTTCTTT.

V usage is TRBV4-1 and J usage is TRBJ2-5; either TRBD1 or TRBD2 may supply D (6 bases each). The CDR3 has 16 amino acids. Per the germline V gene, CDR1 is MGHRA and CDR2 is YSYEKL. V was shortened by 4 bases and J by 3 bases, with 18 bases between the two germline ends. The CDR3 sequence: CASSPLVAGQEETQYF. The DNA of the CDR3 is TGCGCCAGCAGCCCTCTTGTTGCGGGACAAGAAGAGACCCAGTACTTC.